The 10 T cell receptor beta chains below all came from one sample that was sequenced in a study of T cell clusters in autoimmune cytopenias (dated 2019 in TCRdb). Each sample's TRB amplification started from approximately 240 ng of peripheral blood genomic DNA, which corresponds to around 36,000 genome equivalents. The instrument given in TCRdb is Illumina MiSeq. TRB rearrangements were amplified by multiplex PCR following a touch-down protocol, with the TRB-A and TRB-B primer pools mixed in one tube. TCRdb reprocessed the reads into one record per CDR3 protein sequence, lacking DNA. The table for this sample lists 5,000 to 7,000 distinct CDR3 sequences. The ten largest clones represent around 40% of the sample. The sample also formed part of further work on T cell repertoires in aging, cancer and after chemotherapy.

The sequenced material came from peripheral blood. The receptor set was obtained from a human donor in good health.

This clonotype is labeled medium-sized (0.01 to 0.1%) based on frequency. The rearrangement links TRBV5-6 to TRBJ2-7; TCRdb returns TRBD2, unconfirmable since there is no DNA. The germline gives CDR1 SGHDT, CDR2 YYEEEE. The CDR3 is 15 residues long. This CDR3 reads CASSLVGLSSYEQYF.

The gene calls are TRBV21-1 and TRBJ2-1; TCRdb proposes TRBD1, but this gene call is untestable without DNA. TRBV21-1 is designated a pseudogene. The CDR3 contains 16 residues. The CDR3 reads CASSKAQGTPYNEQFF.

By frequency, this clonotype registers medium-sized. The genes are TRBV6-5 and TRBJ1-2; with no DNA, the TCRdb D assignment of TRBD1 cannot be verified. The CDR3 runs to 14 residues. Germline V gene sequence: CDR1 MNHEY, CDR2 SVGAGI. The CDR3 is CASRQNRGLYGYTF.

The V gene is TRBV6-6, the J gene TRBJ1-2; with no DNA, the TCRdb D assignment of TRBD1 cannot be verified. Germline V gene sequence: CDR1 MNHNY, CDR2 SVGAGI (reference sequence). This CDR3 spans 12 amino acids. The CDR3: CASGGTGPGYTF.

The J gene is TRBJ1-5, the V gene TRBV4-3. Germline CDR1 is LGHNA and CDR2 is YSLEER. This CDR3 contains 16 residues. CDR3 in amino acids: CASSQDRYSSNQPQHF.

The chain employs TRBV5-4 and TRBJ1-2; the TCRdb D gene call, TRBD1, has no DNA to confirm it. CDR3 size: 15 residues. Per the germline V gene, CDR1 is SGHNT and CDR2 is YYREEE (reference sequence). The CDR3 spells CASSLGGGRTLGYTF.

In terms of frequency, this clonotype is medium-sized (0.01 to 0.1%). This chain connects TRBV19 to TRBJ1-4; checking the TCRdb D call of TRBD1 is not possible without DNA. CDR1 and CDR2 (germline): LNHDA, SQIVND (reference sequence). The length of the CDR3 is 15 residues. The CDR3 here is CASSSGQATNEKLFF.

This clonotype counts as medium-sized by frequency. The rearrangement joins TRBV5-4 to TRBJ1-4; TCRdb lists TRBD1, though no DNA is available to test this call. This CDR3 is built from 14 residues. The germline V gene encodes CDR1 SGHNT and CDR2 YYREEE (reference sequence). This CDR3 is CASSRTGTNEKLFF.

The chain couples TRBV6-1 to TRBJ1-1; checking the TCRdb D call of TRBD1 is not possible without DNA. The CDR3 is 13 residues long. Germline loops: CDR1 MNHNS, CDR2 SASEGT. The CDR3 protein is CASRVWGIIEAFF.

The CDR3 spells CASSPRGGANEKLFF. V and J are TRBV5-4 and TRBJ1-4; the TCRdb call, TRBD1, lacks DNA for checking. This CDR3 comprises 15 residues. The germline V gene encodes CDR1 SGHNT and CDR2 YYREEE (reference sequence).